These 32 T cell receptor beta chains share one sample of origin, sequenced in a study of control samples from healthy donors and cancer patients. The method was immunoSEQ multiplex PCR; TCRdb's version includes in-frame clones alone and lacks a portion of them. The sample lists some 150,000 clones, roughly 94% occurring once. The sequenced sample consisted of PBMCs. These receptors came from a man in his 60s with colorectal cancer.

J is TRBJ1-1 and V is TRBV19; D gene uncertain. V lost 7 bases and J 5 bases, leaving 17 bases between the germline ends. CDR1 is LNHDA and CDR2 is SQIVND in the germline V gene (reference sequence). CDR3 length: 14 residues. The CDR3 sequence: CASTRTLRTTEAFF. For the CDR3, the DNA is TGTGCCAGTACAAGGACGTTGAGAACAACTGAAGCTTTCTTT.

V is TRBV11-2 and J is TRBJ2-2; maybe TRBD1 (5 bases). Trimming cost V 5 bases and J 6 bases, with 16 bases left between them. The CDR3 has 15 amino acids. CDR1 and CDR2 from the germline V gene are SGHAT and FQNNGV. CDR3 amino acids: CASSPKTVGPGELFF. The CDR3 DNA follows: TGTGCCAGCAGCCCGAAGACCGTGGGGCCCGGGGAGCTGTTTTTT.

V and J are TRBV24-1 and TRBJ1-1, with 7 bases aligning to TRBD1. V shed 4 bases and J 3 bases; nucleotides not matched to a gene: 10. The CDR3 totals 16 residues. From germline, CDR1 is KGHDR and CDR2 SFDVKD. CDR3 amino acids: CATSDPGTELYTEAFF. The CDR3 DNA is TGTGCCACCAGTGACCCCGGGACAGAACTTTACACTGAAGCTTTCTTT.

V gene TRBV6-5 combines with J gene TRBJ2-6, with D perhaps TRBD2 (5 bases). The CDR3 covers 15 residues. The germline V gene has CDR1 MNHEY and CDR2 SVGAGI. V lost 6 bases and J lost 2, with 11 bases in between. The CDR3 protein is CASRGVGTGANVLTF. For the CDR3, the DNA is TGTGCCAGCAGGGGAGTGGGAACTGGGGCCAACGTCCTGACTTTC.

This chain uses TRBV2 with TRBJ1-1, with 7 positions matching TRBD1. The trim removed 6 bases at V and 6 bases at J, leaving 4 bases unmatched. The germline gives CDR1 SNHLY, CDR2 FYNNEI. The CDR3 runs to 12 residues. The DNA for the CDR3 is TGTGCCAGCAGCAAAACAGGGGCTGAAGCTTTCTTT. Its translation: CASSKTGAEAFF.

The chain carries TRBV5-1 and TRBJ1-2, with unresolved D. The CDR3 sequence is 14 residues long. The V end was cut by 0 bases, the J end by 0 bases, with 6 bases between. Germline CDR1 is SGHRS and CDR2 is YFSETQ. As DNA, the CDR3 is TGCGCCAGCAGCTTGGAGAGGGCTAACTATGGCTACACCTTC. Protein sequence: CASSLERANYGYTF.

The CDR3 region is CASSPTLLTSGGNNEQFF. CDR3 DNA: TGTGCCAGCAGCCCAACCCTCCTGACTAGCGGGGGTAACAATGAGCAGTTCTTC. J is TRBJ2-1 and V is TRBV11-2; 12 bases match TRBD2. Germline CDR1 and CDR2: SGHAT and FQNNGV. Trimming at V came to 5 bases and at J to 5 bases, leaving 13 bases not matched to a gene. The CDR3 has 18 amino acids.

CDR3 loop: CAWSRQQGAGEQYF. CDR3 coding DNA: TGTGCCTGGAGTAGGCAACAGGGGGCCGGAGAGCAGTACTTC. This chain connects TRBV30 to TRBJ2-7; TRBD1 matches 9 bases. The CDR3 extends over 14 amino acids. Germline CDR1 is GTSNPN and CDR2 is SVGIG (reference sequence). With 2 bases clipped from V and 7 bases from J, the junction kept 9 bases outside the gene matches.

J is TRBJ2-5 and V is TRBV19; D is ambiguous. The CDR3 totals 14 residues. In germline, CDR1 is LNHDA, CDR2 SQIVND (reference sequence). Trimming shortened V by 8 bases and J by 3 bases, and 16 bases separated the two germline ends. CDR3 region: CASSRLPPKETQYF. CDR3 in DNA: TGTGCCAGTTCCCGACTCCCCCCCAAAGAGACCCAGTACTTC.

The chain's CDR3 is CASSQEGARGTEAFF. The CDR3 DNA is TGTGCCAGCAGCCAGGAGGGGGCGAGAGGCACTGAAGCTTTCTTT. The J gene is TRBJ1-1, the V gene TRBV3-1 (or the pseudogene TRBV3-2); TRBD1 agrees at 7 bases. The CDR3 extends over 15 amino acids. Germline V gene sequence: CDR1 LGHDT, CDR2 YNNKEL (reference sequence). The junction had 8 bases not matched to a gene; V was cut back by 3 bases and J by 4 bases.

The V and J genes are TRBV7-8 and TRBJ1-1; D remains unclear. The germline V and J ends were trimmed by 6 bases and 3 bases, with 17 bases remaining between them. The length of the CDR3 is 15 residues. CDR1 is SGHVS and CDR2 is FQNEAQ in the germline V gene. The CDR3 loop reads CASRYSGIADTEAFF. The CDR3 coding sequence is TGTGCCAGCAGGTATTCCGGGATAGCGGACACTGAAGCTTTCTTT.

This clone was recorded only once. The genes are TRBV19 and TRBJ1-1, with TRBD1 matching over 7 bases. CDR3 size: 14 residues. V lost 7 bases, J lost 5 bases, and 10 bases stayed unmatched. Germline V gene data show CDR1 as LNHDA and CDR2 as SQIVND (reference sequence). The CDR3 region is CASNHGTAKTEAFF. CDR3 DNA sequence: TGTGCCAGTAATCACGGGACAGCGAAGACTGAAGCTTTCTTT.

The rearrangement links TRBV4-3 to TRBJ1-4; D is uncertain. The CDR3 is made up of 16 amino acids. From germline, CDR1 is LGHNA and CDR2 YSLEER. Trimming took off 0 bases at V and 5 bases at J, with 13 bases between the two ends. This chain's CDR3 is CASSQDSHSLNEKLFF. The DNA for the CDR3 is TGCGCCAGCAGCCAAGATAGTCACAGCTTAAATGAAAAACTGTTTTTT.

The chain recombines TRBV15 with TRBJ2-3; either TRBD1 or TRBD2 may supply D (5 bases each). The germline V and J ends were trimmed by 0 bases and 2 bases, with 12 bases remaining between them. Germline lookup yields CDR1 LNHNV and CDR2 YYDKDF (reference sequence). This CDR3 is built from 16 residues. The CDR3 DNA follows: TGTGCCACCAGCAGAGAGTGGGGACGGGACACAGATACGCAGTATTTT. Its translation is CATSREWGRDTDTQYF.

The rearrangement joins TRBV21-1 to TRBJ1-2; TRBD1 reflects the table's D call only, with no check against the DNA. TRBV21-1 counts as a pseudogene. This CDR3 has 15 amino acids. The DNA for the CDR3 is TGTGCCCCCGGGGGGCAGGGGGCTGACTTCTATGGCTACACCTTC. This sequence encodes CAPGGQGADFYGYTF.

The rearrangement uses TRBV6-5 and TRBJ1-2; D not certain. Germline V gene data show CDR1 as MNHEY and CDR2 as SVGAGI. Trimming took off 6 bases at V and 2 bases at J, with 10 bases between the two ends. The CDR3 consists of 13 residues. The CDR3 protein is CASRADGNYGYTF. The DNA for the CDR3 is TGTGCCAGCAGAGCGGACGGAAACTATGGCTACACCTTC.

This chain connects TRBV7-6 to TRBJ2-5; D is tentatively TRBD1 or TRBD2 (6 bases each). V lost 8 bases, J lost 5 bases, and 21 bases lay in between. The CDR3 has 15 amino acids. Per germline, CDR1 SGHVS and CDR2 FNYEAQ. CDR3 residues: CASAEPGGRAETQYF. CDR3 DNA: TGTGCCAGCGCAGAACCCGGGGGCAGGGCCGAGACCCAGTACTTC.

The rearrangement joins TRBV13 to TRBJ2-3, with D unclear. Trimming stripped 0 bases from V and 6 bases from J, with 10 bases between. The CDR3 has 14 residues. Germline-derived CDR1 and CDR2 are PRHDT and FYEKMQ (reference sequence). The CDR3 sequence is CASSLGFVGDTQYF. In nucleotides, the CDR3 is TGTGCCAGCAGCTTAGGGTTCGTCGGGGATACGCAGTATTTT.

This chain connects TRBV19 to TRBJ2-7; 10 nucleotides align to TRBD2. CDR1 and CDR2 (germline): LNHDA, SQIVND (reference sequence). The CDR3 contains 15 residues. V gave up 3 bases and J gave up 2 bases; unmatched junction bases: 4. DNA for the CDR3: TGTGCCAGTAGTATCGGTAGCGGGGGGCCCTACGAGCAGTACTTC. It yields the protein CASSIGSGGPYEQYF.

The genes are TRBV2 and TRBJ2-3; 10 bases line up with TRBD2. The CDR3 totals 15 residues. Per the germline V gene, CDR1 is SNHLY and CDR2 is FYNNEI. V lost 3 bases, J lost 5 bases, and 5 bases stayed unmatched. The CDR3 nucleotides read TGTGCCAGCAGTGACCTAGCGGGGGTAGTAGATACGCAGTATTTT. It encodes CASSDLAGVVDTQYF.

This clone came up a few times. The chain joins TRBV7-9 to TRBJ2-5; D gene ambiguous. Between the trimmed V and J ends, which lost 0 bases and 5 bases, there was a span of 1 base. The CDR3 loop spans 11 amino acids. Germline V lookup: CDR1 SEHNR, CDR2 FQNEAQ (reference sequence). The CDR3 nucleotides read TGTGCCAGCAGCTTAGCGGAGACCCAGTACTTC. Its protein is CASSLAETQYF.

V gene TRBV7-2 combines with J gene TRBJ2-7; TRBD2 aligns across 9 bases. Trimming cost V 3 bases and J 3 bases; bases outside gene matches: 6. Germline CDR1 reads SGHTA; CDR2 reads FQGNSA. The CDR3 sequence is 15 residues long. CDR3: CASSLGPSGDYEQYF. Here the CDR3 DNA reads TGTGCCAGCAGCTTGGGTCCTAGCGGGGACTACGAGCAGTACTTC.

The chain employs TRBV21-1 and TRBJ2-3; the DNA was not compared with TRBD1, the D call given in the table. TRBV21-1 is recorded as a pseudogene. This CDR3 has 15 residues. CDR3 nucleotides: TGTGCCAGCAGCAAAGACGGACAGAGCACAGATACGCAGTATTTT. This gives the protein CASSKDGQSTDTQYF.

The V gene is TRBV28, the J gene TRBJ1-5; possible D gene TRBD1, 5 bases. The CDR3 is 12 amino acids. Germline V CDR1 and CDR2: MDHEN, SYDVKM. V was trimmed by 11 bases and J by 4 bases, leaving 12 bases between them. CDR3 DNA: TGTGCCGCGGCGGCAGGGAATCAGCCCCAGCATTTT. This sequence encodes CAAAAGNQPQHF.

The chain couples TRBV3-1 (or the pseudogene TRBV3-2) to TRBJ1-1; TRBD1 matches 7 bases. Per germline, CDR1 LGHDT and CDR2 YNNKEL (reference sequence). The CDR3 length is 14 residues. J gave up 11 bases and V 4 bases, and 13 bases lay outside the gene matches. The CDR3 DNA sequence: TGTGCCAGCAGCCTAACTCAACAGGGGAGAACGGCTTTCTTT. Its translation: CASSLTQQGRTAFF.

V gene TRBV28 combines with J gene TRBJ2-7; D might be TRBD2 (5 bases). The germline V gene encodes CDR1 MDHEN and CDR2 SYDVKM. The V and J ends lost 3 bases and 1 base respectively, with 19 bases between them. The CDR3 spans 17 residues. The CDR3 sequence: CASSLWPRGQDSYEQYF. The CDR3 DNA reads TGTGCCAGCAGTTTGTGGCCCCGCGGGCAGGATTCCTACGAGCAGTACTTC.

The V gene is TRBV24-1, the J gene TRBJ2-3, with a tentative D call TRBD1 (6 bases). This CDR3 comprises 15 residues. The germline CDR1 and CDR2 sequences are KGHDR and SFDVKD. The V gene lost 5 bases and the J gene lost 2 bases, with 13 bases spanning the gap. CDR3 residues: CATSGGQTATDTQYF. CDR3 coding DNA: TGTGCCACCAGTGGGGGGCAGACCGCCACAGATACGCAGTATTTT.

This chain links TRBV19 with TRBJ1-5, with TRBD1 matching 7 bases. The CDR3 totals 15 residues. Germline CDR1 is LNHDA and CDR2 is SQIVND (reference sequence). V was pared by 3 bases and J by 1 base, with 3 bases of the junction left unmatched. The CDR3 DNA sequence: TGTGCCAGTAGTATCGAACAGGGGAGCAATCAGCCCCAGCATTTT. Translating it yields CASSIEQGSNQPQHF.

V is TRBV28 and J is TRBJ1-2, with no clear D. Trimming shortened V by 2 bases and J by 2 bases, and 6 bases separated the two germline ends. There are 13 residues in the CDR3. The V gene's germline CDR1 is MDHEN and CDR2 SYDVKM. DNA of the CDR3: TGTGCCAGCAGTTTAGGGGTAAACTATGGCTACACCTTC. The encoded protein is CASSLGVNYGYTF.

The rearrangement joins TRBV27 to TRBJ2-3; TRBD2 matches 7 bases. Germline V CDR1 and CDR2: MNHEY, SMNVEV (reference sequence). V was clipped by 5 bases and J by 2 bases; unmatched bases: 10. CDR3 size: 16 residues. The CDR3 region is CASSPGTTRLTDTQYF. The CDR3 nucleotides are TGTGCCAGCAGTCCCGGGACTACCCGACTCACAGATACGCAGTATTTT.

This chain's CDR3 is CASGTGTTTYEQYF. In DNA form, the CDR3 reads TGTGCCAGTGGCACCGGGACAACTACCTACGAGCAGTACTTC. The gene calls are TRBV19 and TRBJ2-7, with a weak D call TRBD1 (6 bases). V lost 8 bases, J lost 2 bases, and 16 bases lay in between. The length of the CDR3 is 14 residues. CDR1 and CDR2 (germline): LNHDA, SQIVND (reference sequence).

This chain uses TRBV4-1 with TRBJ2-1; weak D call: TRBD2 (5 bases). Trimming stripped 1 base from V and 6 bases from J, with 7 bases between. Germline values: CDR1 MGHRA, CDR2 YSYEKL. The CDR3 is 13 residues long. CDR3 loop: CASSQGGFNEQFF. The DNA for the CDR3 is TGCGCCAGCAGCCAAGGCGGGTTCAATGAGCAGTTCTTC.